This TCR beta chain was sequenced during a study of shared clonotypes between healthy human individuals. Overall study findings and caveats: Larger richness was generally estimated for naive than memory subsets.

Splitting of each subset's genomic DNA was done evenly across several immunoSEQ plates. Sequencing was performed with immunoSEQ multiplex PCR; in TCRdb, only in-frame clones are kept and a portion is missing. This table has roughly 590,000 clones, 95% to 96% appearing once. V was cut by 5 bases and J by 3 bases, with 10 bases left in between. The germline CDR1 and CDR2 sequences are MDHEN and SYDVKM. This CDR3 is 13 amino acids long. With respect to this clone: Its antigen remains unidentified.

Only CD45RO-negative cells positively selected for CCR7 counted as naive CD8 cells, so terminally differentiated effector memory CD45RA+ cells were excluded. Sequenced input: naive CD8+ T cells sorted from blood. The receptor was derived from a woman between 25 and 40 years old in good health. This sequence joins TRBV28 and TRBJ2-5; D not resolved. The chain's CDR3 is CASSPGSEETQYF. CDR3 coding DNA: TGTGCCAGCAGTCCAGGATCAGAAGAGACCCAGTACTTC.